This note documents a single TCR beta chain sequence. Its matching antigen is unknown. The data derive from a study of T cell responses to AZD1222 COVID-19 vaccine. Sequenced by immunoSEQ multiplex PCR; TCRdb stores in-frame clones only, minus some. The data show about 110,000 clones, with around 90% seen just once and approximately 22% held by the top ten. Points from the study as a whole: In the spike-specific TCR repertoire, nearly half reportedly target unmutated variant regions. Repertoire sampling was restricted to post-peak T cell response timepoints. Among vaccine-associated CD4 TCRs, coverage spanned spike, with dominance at 160-218 and 743-854.

The receptor was isolated from an adult in good health. This specimen was peripheral blood, taken on day 0 of AZD1222 vaccination.

CDR3 bases: TGTGCCAGTAGTATGCAGAGCTCCTATAATTCACCCCTCCACTTT. It yields the protein CASSMQSSYNSPLHF. The rearrangement joins TRBV19 to TRBJ1-6; no clear D gene. V lost 3 bases, J lost 0 bases, and 6 bases lay in between. This CDR3 region has 15 residues. Germline V CDR1 and CDR2: LNHDA, SQIVND (reference sequence).